The clone carrying this T cell receptor (beta chain) was seen once. Sequencing used immunoSEQ multiplex PCR; TCRdb keeps in-frame clones, though not all of them. The table includes around 180,000 clones, more than 70% detected once. The germline gives CDR1 GTSNPN, CDR2 SVGIG (reference sequence). The CDR3 has 18 amino acids. V dropped 2 bases and J dropped 1; count of bases not matched to a gene: 13. This entry comes from a study of blood T cell repertoires in COVID-19. Overall study: COVID-19 samples from acute and convalescent phases originated in the United States, Italy and Spain.

The specimen sequenced was PBMCs or T cells enriched from blood (not recorded which). The TCR comes from a woman between 25 and 40 years old who had recovered from COVID-19. This sequence joins TRBV30 and TRBJ2-3, with 9 bases that match TRBD2. CDR3 nucleotide sequence: TGTGCCTGGAGTTTCTCCAGGACTAGCGTCATGGGCACAGATACGCAGTATTTT. Amino acids: CAWSFSRTSVMGTDTQYF.